A single sample is the source of the 13 T cell receptor beta chains below, sequenced in a study of T cell changes during pregnancy in multiple sclerosis. Profiling relied on immunoSEQ multiplex PCR, and the TCRdb table lists in-frame clones only, not all of them. Counted here are about 31,000 clones, approximately 90% occurring once; the ten biggest clones make up approximately 5.8%. Sequences were derived from CD8+ T cells from peripheral blood mononuclear cells, sampled in the second trimester of pregnancy. Receptor source: a female donor with multiple sclerosis, enrolled in a pregnancy study.

This chain connects TRBV2 to TRBJ2-5, with D maybe TRBD2 (6 bases). There are 13 residues in the CDR3. The germline V gene encodes CDR1 SNHLY and CDR2 FYNNEI. Trimming took 6 bases from V and 2 from J, leaving 10 bases between them. The CDR3 sequence is CASRELAQETQYF. The CDR3 DNA reads as TGTGCCAGCAGAGAACTAGCTCAAGAGACCCAGTACTTC.

The chain combines TRBV4-3 with TRBJ2-1, with 7 bases fitting TRBD1. V shed 0 bases, J shed 3 bases, and the junction held 2 bases outside the gene matches. This CDR3 comprises 15 residues. CDR1 LGHNA and CDR2 YSLEER come from the germline V gene. The CDR3: CASSQDRDSYNEQFF. DNA of the CDR3: TGCGCCAGCAGCCAAGATCGGGACAGCTACAATGAGCAGTTCTTC.

This clone showed up just a few times. The gene calls are TRBV29-1 and TRBJ1-1; no reliable D call. Trimming shortened V by 5 bases and J by 6 bases, and 13 bases separated the two germline ends. Germline values: CDR1 SQVTM, CDR2 ANQGSEA. This CDR3 is built from 12 residues. CDR3 loop: CSVTIRSAEAFF. CDR3 DNA: TGCAGCGTTACGATACGTAGTGCTGAAGCTTTCTTT.

CDR3 nucleotides: TGTGCCAGCAGCACGGGGACTAGGGGGTTCGGCGAGCAGTACTTC. It is translated as CASSTGTRGFGEQYF. The chain couples TRBV5-6 to TRBJ2-5; TRBD2 agrees at 8 bases. The J call may be faulty, since TRBJ2-7 better matches the DNA end. The CDR3 is 15 amino acids. Germline CDR1 reads SGHDT; CDR2 reads YYEEEE.

The chain links TRBV11-1 to TRBJ2-1, with D possibly TRBD1 on 6 matching bases. CDR1 and CDR2 from the germline V gene are SGHAT and FQDESV (reference sequence). V lost 0 bases to trimming and J lost 1 base, with 13 bases between them. This CDR3 is 17 amino acids long. The DNA for the CDR3 is TGTGCCAGCAGCTTAGCGGACAGCCAAACTTCCTACAATGAGCAGTTCTTC. Translating it yields CASSLADSQTSYNEQFF.

The rearrangement uses TRBV6-5 and TRBJ2-7, with 7 bases that match TRBD1. This CDR3 has 14 residues. CDR1 MNHEY and CDR2 SVGAGI come from the germline V gene. J lost 0 bases, V lost 2 bases, and 1 base had no gene match. In DNA form, the CDR3 reads TGTGCCAGCAGTTACGGGGACAGCTCCTACGAGCAGTACTTC. Amino acid sequence: CASSYGDSSYEQYF.

This sequence joins TRBV14 and TRBJ1-2; TRBD1 agrees at 7 bases. V dropped 5 bases and J dropped 4; count of bases not matched to a gene: 16. Germline assignment: CDR1 SGHDN and CDR2 FVKESK. The CDR3 has 17 amino acids. This CDR3 is CASSFYRGTGVPYGYTF. Written as DNA, the CDR3 is TGTGCCAGCAGCTTCTATCGGGGCACAGGGGTCCCCTATGGCTACACCTTC.

This clone was counted a single time. The chain couples TRBV12-5 to TRBJ2-5, with 7 bases fitting TRBD2. The CDR3 sequence is 15 residues long. Germline assignment: CDR1 LGHNT and CDR2 FRNRAP. Trimming at V came to 7 bases and at J to 5 bases, leaving 13 bases not matched to a gene. The CDR3 here is CASAPSAGSGETQYF. The CDR3 region has the DNA TGTGCTAGTGCCCCTTCAGCGGGGTCGGGGGAGACCCAGTACTTC.

This clone was counted a few times. The chain uses TRBV5-6 and TRBJ1-2; D is perhaps TRBD1 (5 bases). With 0 bases removed from V and 0 bases from J, the gap between germline ends came to 12 bases. The CDR3 has 16 amino acids. Germline V CDR1 and CDR2: SGHDT, YYEEEE. CDR3 residues: CASSLEGTGANYGYTF. The CDR3 nucleotides read TGTGCCAGCAGCTTGGAGGGTACAGGAGCTAACTATGGCTACACCTTC.

J is TRBJ2-1 and V is TRBV4-2; 7 nucleotides agree with TRBD2. The CDR3 is 18 residues long. Germline V gene sequence: CDR1 LGHNA, CDR2 YNFKEQ. V lost 3 bases, J lost 7 bases, and 18 bases stayed unmatched. CDR3 residues: CASSQGGVGEGRRNEQFF. The CDR3 bases are TGTGCCAGCAGCCAGGGAGGGGTGGGGGAGGGCCGGCGGAATGAGCAGTTCTTC.

CDR3 amino acids: CASSGSGSPYEQYF. The CDR3 region has the DNA TGTGCCAGCAGCGGGTCGGGTTCTCCCTACGAGCAGTACTTC. The chain is built from TRBV5-4 and TRBJ2-7; the D is unclear. CDR1 SGHNT and CDR2 YYREEE come from the germline V gene (reference sequence). The CDR3 is 14 residues long. V shed 4 bases and J shed 2 bases, with 13 bases lying between them.

This clone was recorded once. The chain is built from TRBV16 and TRBJ2-3, with 7 bases aligning to TRBD2. With 3 bases clipped from V and 0 bases from J, the junction kept 3 bases outside the gene matches. Germline V gene data show CDR1 as KGHSY and CDR2 as FQNENV. The CDR3 is 15 residues long. The DNA of the CDR3 is TGTGCCAGCAGCCACCTAGCGGCCAGCACAGATACGCAGTATTTT. Encoded protein: CASSHLAASTDTQYF.

The chain recombines TRBV14 with TRBJ2-7; 7 nucleotides match TRBD2. Germline CDR1 is SGHDN and CDR2 is FVKESK. The CDR3 is made up of 15 amino acids. The J segment lost 6 bases and the V segment lost 4 bases, leaving 12 bases of the junction unmatched. Here the CDR3 reads CASSPGWDLAGEQYF. The CDR3, as DNA: TGTGCCAGCAGCCCTGGTTGGGACTTAGCGGGCGAGCAGTACTTC.